This TCR beta chain appears in the sequencing data of a study of CD8+CD57+ T cells in acquired aplastic anemia. Study-wide results and caveats: CD8+ Simpson's diversity in patients was not significantly different from that in controls. Overlap between patients and controls comprised roughly 30 CD8+ CDR3 sequences.

Patients chosen for sequencing had CD8+CD57+ cells that had expanded, as shown by flow cytometry. In all patients, the disease was severe acquired aplastic anemia. Patients were untreated when blood was sampled. Trimming removed 4 bases at V and 8 bases at J, with 13 bases between. The CDR3 contains 13 residues. From germline, CDR1 is KGHDR and CDR2 SFDVKD. This clonotype occurred once. What it binds is unknown. TCR beta VDJ and CDR3 were profiled, and genomic DNA was the template. TCRdb re-analysed the reads in MiXCR, keeping a single row per CDR3 protein. The sample has 150,000 to 160,000 distinct CDR3 sequences, approximately 52% seen once.

The V and J genes are TRBV24-1 and TRBJ1-2; TRBD1 is a possible D gene (5 bases). The receptor's source is a human donor with aplastic anemia. The sequencing input was sorted CD4+, CD8+, or CD8+CD57+ T cells (not recorded which) from PBMCs. For the CDR3, the DNA is TGTGCCACCAGTGACAGGGATCGGAGGGGCTACACCTTC. Protein: CATSDRDRRGYTF.